What follows are 26 T cell receptor beta chains derived from one specimen sequenced in a study of regulatory T cells in long-lasting Graves disease. Sequencing libraries for TCR beta were prepared with iRepertoire HTBI primers and Arm-PCR of CDR3 regions. From the multiplex PCR reads, TCRdb called clonotypes with MiXCR, one entry per CDR3 protein. Of hundreds of thousands of distinct CDR3 sequences listed, 15% to 20% were seen once; the top ten hold about 25%. Time point described: newly diagnosed GD, antithyroid drugs for less than 3 months. PBMC RNA was the source of the TCR library. These same data were also listed under a study on T cells in Graves' hyperthyroidism and ophthalmopathy.

The source was peripheral blood mononuclear cells (PBMCs), collected at new diagnosis, from a patient treated with antithyroid drugs. These receptors came from a woman aged 35-65 years with Graves disease.

This chain uses TRBV6-1 with TRBJ1-2; a possible D gene is TRBD1 (6 bases). Germline values: CDR1 MNHNS, CDR2 SASEGT. V was clipped by 8 bases and J by 4 bases, with 17 bases between them. CDR3 length equals 14 residues. CDR3 in DNA: TGTGCCAGCGGCCGGGGGGCAGGTTTCTATGGCTACACCTTC. Protein sequence: CASGRGAGFYGYTF.

This clonotype was seen only a few times. The chain joins TRBV2 to TRBJ2-7; 7 positions agree with TRBD1. The ends lost 1 base at V and 9 bases at J; junction bases unmatched: 12. The CDR3 spans 15 residues. Germline lookup yields CDR1 SNHLY and CDR2 FYNNEI. The CDR3 DNA follows: TGTGCCAGCAGTGAAGTCCCTAGGGGGCCAATAGGGCAGTACTTC. Its translation: CASSEVPRGPIGQYF.

In this sample, this clonotype turned up many times. This chain uses TRBV13 with TRBJ2-3, with D unresolved. The germline gives CDR1 PRHDT, CDR2 FYEKMQ (reference sequence). This CDR3 region has 14 residues. Trimming pared 5 bases from V and 6 bases from J, leaving 15 bases between. CDR3 sequence (DNA): TGTGCCAGCAGCCACCCCGACGCGGTTGATACGCAGTATTTT. This encodes CASSHPDAVDTQYF.

In nucleotides, the CDR3 is TGTGCCTGGACCCGGGACAGTCGCGGCTACACCTTC. This translates into CAWTRDSRGYTF. The chain links TRBV30 to TRBJ1-2; TRBD1 matches 7 bases. Germline trimming cut 4 bases from V and 8 bases from J; bases unmatched to any gene: 7. This CDR3 has 12 amino acids. Germline CDR1 GTSNPN, CDR2 SVGIG (reference sequence).

The chain combines TRBV4-1 with TRBJ2-7; 7 bases are a match to TRBD2. J lost 3 bases, V lost 3 bases, and 11 bases had no gene match. The length of the CDR3 is 16 residues. In germline, CDR1 is MGHRA, CDR2 YSYEKL. CDR3 protein: CASSQRGRGGYYEQYF. DNA for the CDR3: TGCGCCAGCAGCCAGAGGGGCCGCGGGGGATACTACGAGCAGTACTTC.

This clonotype appeared a few times. The chain carries TRBV7-3 and TRBJ2-5, with 16 bases lining up with TRBD2. Trimming took 4 bases from V and 9 from J; bases not matched to a gene: 11. Germline CDR1 reads SGHTA; CDR2 reads FQGTGA. The CDR3 sequence is 17 residues long. CDR3 sequence reads: CASSSGTSGGASEAQYF. In nucleotides, the CDR3 is TGTGCCAGCAGCTCCGGGACTAGCGGGGGGGCAAGTGAGGCCCAGTACTTC.

This clonotype was observed a handful of times. A much larger clone lies a single base off, so this may be a read error. The chain carries TRBV2 and TRBJ1-2; no clear D gene. This CDR3 has 14 amino acids. Germline assignment: CDR1 SNHLY and CDR2 FYNNEI. CDR3 bases: TGTGCCAGCAGTGAAGTAATGGGGAACTATGGCTACGCCTTC. Translation: CASSEVMGNYGYAF.

V gene TRBV6-2 or TRBV6-3 combines with J gene TRBJ1-2; TRBD1 agrees at 7 bases. This CDR3 comprises 13 residues. The J segment lost 12 bases and the V segment lost 4 bases, leaving 11 bases of the junction unmatched. Germline V lookup: CDR1 MNHEY, CDR2 SVGEGT. The CDR3 nucleotides read TGTGCCAGCAGTTCTCCCTCCGACAGGGAGGACACCTTC. As protein: CASSSPSDREDTF.

This clonotype was observed a few times. The chain couples TRBV7-9 to TRBJ1-6; no clear D. The CDR3 spans 14 residues. V was shortened by 1 base and J by 5 bases, with 6 bases between the two germline ends. From germline, CDR1 is SEHNR and CDR2 FQNEAQ (reference sequence). Here the CDR3 reads CASSLEDDNSPLHF. The CDR3 region has the DNA TGTGCCAGCAGCTTAGAGGATGATAATTCACCCCTCCACTTT.

A remark on this clonotype: This may come from a read error, since a much larger clone is one base off. This chain joins TRBV12-3 or TRBV12-4 and TRBJ1-2; TRBD1 is a possible D gene (5 bases). The CDR3 sequence is 13 residues long. V lost 2 bases and J 3 bases, leaving 7 bases between the germline ends. The chain's CDR3 is CASSLKGYYGYTF. CDR3 bases: TGTGCCAGCAGTTTAAAGGGGTACTATGGCTACACCTTC.

This clonotype has at least ten counts. This chain connects TRBV28 to TRBJ1-6, with 8 positions matching TRBD1. The germline V gene encodes CDR1 MDHEN and CDR2 SYDVKM. V trimming: 6 bases; J trimming: 10 bases; junction bases outside the gene matches: 8. The CDR3 sequence is 14 residues long. The chain's CDR3 is CASSRGTGPSPLHF. Written as DNA, the CDR3 is TGTGCCAGCAGCCGTGGGACAGGCCCCTCACCCCTCCACTTT.

The chain combines TRBV20-1 with TRBJ1-2, with 7 bases aligning to TRBD1. After removal of 8 bases from V and 3 bases from J, the junction contained 9 bases not matched to a gene. This CDR3 has 13 residues. Germline V lookup: CDR1 DFQATT, CDR2 SNEGSKA (reference sequence). In DNA, the CDR3 is TGCAGTACCAGGGCAGGGGGTGACTATGGCTACACCTTC. Its protein product is CSTRAGGDYGYTF.

This clonotype has only a few counts. V and J are TRBV6-1 and TRBJ2-1, with TRBD1 matching over 8 bases. Germline V CDR1 and CDR2: MNHNS, SASEGT. V lost 6 bases to trimming and J lost 6 bases; unmatched junction nucleotides: 7. The CDR3 runs 14 residues. This CDR3 is CASRKTGQANEQFF. The CDR3 DNA sequence: TGTGCCAGCAGGAAAACGGGACAGGCCAATGAGCAGTTCTTC.

This chain links TRBV12-3 or TRBV12-4 with TRBJ1-3, with 7 bases fitting TRBD1. V trimming: 4 bases; J trimming: 3 bases; junction bases outside the gene matches: 0. CDR3 length equals 13 residues. DNA of the CDR3: TGTGCCAGCAGTTCAGGGGGTGGAAACACCATATATTTT. Translation gives CASSSGGGNTIYF.

This clonotype was seen more than once but under ten times. This chain links TRBV11-2 with TRBJ1-6, with D hard to call. CDR3 length: 13 residues. Germline CDR1 SGHAT, CDR2 FQNNGV. V was pared by 11 bases and J by 5 bases, with 13 bases between. CDR3 DNA: TGTGCCTCTTCGGAGGATCATAATTCACCCCTCCACTTT. Amino acid sequence: CASSEDHNSPLHF.

This clonotype was detected ten times or more. The chain carries TRBV6-1 and TRBJ1-5; D possibly corresponds to TRBD1 (6 bases). Trimming cost V 0 bases and J 12 bases, with 18 bases left between them. CDR1 and CDR2 from the germline V gene are MNHNS and SASEGT. The CDR3 covers 15 residues. The CDR3 sequence: CASSEALSRTDGQHF. CDR3 DNA sequence: TGTGCCAGCAGTGAAGCGCTTAGTCGGACAGATGGCCAGCATTTT.

This clonotype was counted only a few times. The V and J genes are TRBV3-1 and TRBJ1-2, with D uncertain. This CDR3 has 11 residues. Trimming took off 1 base at V and 9 bases at J, with 6 bases between the two ends. Per the germline V gene, CDR1 is LGHDT and CDR2 is YNNKEL (reference sequence). The DNA of the CDR3 is TGTGCCAGCAGCCAAGTTTGGAGCTACACCTTC. As protein: CASSQVWSYTF.

The chain combines TRBV5-1 with TRBJ2-7; TRBD1 agrees at 7 bases. V trimming: 5 bases; J trimming: 4 bases; junction bases outside the gene matches: 6. The CDR3 length is 13 residues. Germline values: CDR1 SGHRS, CDR2 YFSETQ. CDR3 bases: TGCGCCAGCAGATGGGACAGAACTTACGAGCAGTACTTC. It is translated as CASRWDRTYEQYF.

CDR3 bases: TGTGCCAGCAGCTCGAGCCGAGGGGAAGGAAACACCATATATTTT. It translates to CASSSSRGEGNTIYF. The rearrangement joins TRBV9 to TRBJ1-3; D perhaps matches TRBD1 (5 bases). Trimming shortened V by 4 bases and J by 4 bases, and 15 bases separated the two germline ends. The CDR3 contains 15 residues. Per the germline V gene, CDR1 is SGDLS and CDR2 is YYNGEE.

This clonotype was observed many times. The chain has TRBV5-1 and TRBJ2-7; D is ambiguous. Trimming stripped 0 bases from V and 2 bases from J, with 9 bases between. Looked up from germline, CDR1 is SGHRS and CDR2 is YFSETQ. This CDR3 is 14 amino acids long. CDR3 in DNA: TGCGCCAGCAGCTTGGGGCTCGGTACCTACGAGCAGTACTTC. Its translation: CASSLGLGTYEQYF.

This clonotype came up many times. The V call is TRBV5-1, the J call TRBJ1-4; D remains ambiguous. From germline, CDR1 is SGHRS and CDR2 YFSETQ. The ends were cut back, 0 bases at V and 4 bases at J, with 7 bases in the middle. The CDR3 has 14 residues. The CDR3 DNA follows: TGCGCCAGCAGCTTGGAACAGCTTAATGAAAAACTGTTTTTT. Translation gives CASSLEQLNEKLFF.

J is TRBJ2-5 and V is TRBV6-1, with TRBD1 identical over 11 bases. V was clipped by 5 bases and J by 7 bases; unmatched bases: 18. Germline CDR1 and CDR2: MNHNS and SASEGT. The CDR3 consists of 18 residues. The CDR3 here is CASSHEPPGQGVGGTQYF. DNA for the CDR3: TGTGCCAGCAGTCACGAACCCCCGGGACAGGGGGTAGGAGGGACCCAGTACTTC.

This clonotype showed up just a few times. The chain links TRBV6-9 to TRBJ2-5; maybe TRBD1 (6 bases). From germline, CDR1 is MNHGY and CDR2 SVAAGI. CDR3 length: 16 amino acids. V was clipped by 2 bases and J by 1 base, with 14 bases between them. The CDR3 DNA follows: TGTGCCAGCAGTTATACATCAGGACAGAGCCAAGAGACCCAGTACTTC. Its translation is CASSYTSGQSQETQYF.

The chain links TRBV5-1 to TRBJ2-5; D perhaps matches TRBD2 (6 bases). CDR3 length: 14 residues. Between the trimmed V and J ends, which lost 4 bases and 1 base, there was a span of 11 bases. The germline gives CDR1 SGHRS, CDR2 YFSETQ. The DNA of the CDR3 is TGCGCCAGCAGCCTAGATAGCGGCCAAGAGACCCAGTACTTC. Its translation: CASSLDSGQETQYF.

This clonotype has at least ten counts. The CDR3 region has the DNA TGTGCCAGCTCGTCCGGGACGGCGATAGCCTACGAGCAGTACTTC. Its protein is CASSSGTAIAYEQYF. The chain has TRBV18 and TRBJ2-7; D is possibly TRBD1 or TRBD2 (5 bases each). The length of the CDR3 is 15 residues. The V end lost 6 bases, the J end lost 2 bases, and 17 bases lay between the germline ends. The germline V gene encodes CDR1 KGHSH and CDR2 LQKENI.

The chain has TRBV6-1 and TRBJ2-2; TRBD1 aligns across 8 bases. CDR3 length: 15 residues. Unmatched junction bases numbered 5, after V lost 6 bases and J lost 2 bases. Per the germline V gene, CDR1 is MNHNS and CDR2 is SASEGT. The CDR3 DNA follows: TGTGCCAGCAGAACCAGGGGGCGAAACACCGGGGAGCTGTTTTTT. This translates into CASRTRGRNTGELFF.